This T cell receptor beta chain is from a study of blood T cell repertoires in COVID-19. Study information: The analysed material was cDNA or gDNA that came from T cells, B-cell-depleted T cells, or PBMCs.

The CDR3 totals 13 residues. Germline V gene data show CDR1 as LNHNV and CDR2 as YYDKDF (reference sequence). Trimming took off 1 base at V and 3 bases at J, with 7 bases between the two ends. As originally analysed: Amplification of reference gene primers was used by the study to estimate nucleated cell counts. Generated by immunoSEQ multiplex PCR, the TCRdb table keeps only in-frame clones and is missing some. The V and J calls and clone size come from that table; D and trimming were worked out from the DNA. The sample lists under 250,000 clones, 65% to 90% occurring once. Participant-reported clinical history was the basis for cohort assignment. Donors of Cohort 3 who recovered were those that had two negative PCRs, clearance, or symptom resolution.

Sequencing input: PBMCs or T cells enriched from blood (not recorded which). The receptor was derived from a man aged 35 to 55 who had recovered from COVID-19. The V and J genes are TRBV15 and TRBJ2-7; the D is unclear. The CDR3: CATSRGQRYEQYF. CDR3 sequence (DNA): TGTGCCACCAGCAGAGGGCAGCGCTACGAGCAGTACTTC.